This entry describes one T cell receptor beta chain. Its antigen specificity is not known. The sample holds no much larger clone one base away, and base qualities are not on file. Including cysteine and phenylalanine, the CDR3 has 14 amino acids. This entry keeps only the CDR3 DNA: 42 bases, framed from base 1. V gives up 5 bases and J gives up 5 bases, and the segment between their germline ends measures 16 bases. The germline V gene (reference sequence) yields MNHEY for CDR1 and SMNVEV for CDR2. The data are from a study of OX40 agonist ivuxolimab in advanced cancers. Context from the whole study: The costimulatory receptor OX40 (CD134) was targeted by ivuxolimab, a fully human IgG2 agonistic monoclonal antibody. Intravenous ivuxolimab was administered to patients every 2 weeks at six dose levels: 0.01, 0.1, 0.3, 1.5, 3 and 10 mg/kg. Among the roughly 54 dose-escalation patients, some 20 had hepatocellular carcinoma, roughly 15 melanoma, 9 renal cell carcinoma and 9 head and neck cancer. A male proportion of roughly 80% and a mean age of approximately 62 years, ranging from about 20 to 85, were recorded for the dose-escalation cohort. Prior anti-PD-1, anti-PD-L1 or anti-CTLA-4 therapy was permitted, and checkpoint inhibitors had been received by less than 45% of dose-escalation patients. Partial responses were achieved by three dose-escalation patients, of whom one had hepatocellular carcinoma and two had cutaneous melanoma. The point of sequencing TCRbeta in the periphery was to test whether ivuxolimab changed TCR sequence diversity and drove clonal T-cell expansion. The paper describes the monotherapy dose-escalation part (N = 52 patients) of the phase I trial of ivuxolimab.

Genomic DNA was isolated from the sorted cells so that the TCRbeta CDR3 region could be sequenced. TCRbeta CDR3 regions were sequenced using the immunoSEQ Assay. The clones in this table, taken by TCRdb from immuneACCESS, are in-frame only. Not every clone is retained; where verified, under half of the shortfall comes from an unresolved V gene, and the cause of the rest is unknown. Present in this sample are 55,000 to 90,000 clones, approximately 86% of which were seen just once. The biggest ten clones account for about 0.9% of the sample. General conclusions and limits of the study: Antigen specificity was not determined for the clonally expanded peripheral T cells. Low levels of normalized T-cell clonal expansion were also seen in some patients who did not respond. Clonal expansion of both CD4+ and CD8+ blood T cells was observed from baseline to week 6 at doses 0.1 to 3.0 mg/kg. On average, CD8+ T cells showed more expanded clones than CD4+ T cells after ivuxolimab. Partial responders in the 0.1-3.0 mg/kg groups had among the lowest normalized peripheral clonal expansion, especially among CD8+ T cells.

The trial excluded patients who had a history of autoimmune disease or who were on systemic immunosuppression. In every dose cohort, peripheral blood was drawn for TCR sequencing at baseline, cycle 4 day 1, and cycle 7 day 1. Samples came from an open-label, multicenter, first-in-human phase I dose-escalation trial of ivuxolimab. The trial enrolled adults with locally advanced or metastatic head and neck squamous cell, hepatocellular, melanoma or renal cell carcinoma. CD4+ and CD8+ T cells were sorted separately from peripheral blood before TCR sequencing. The chain links TRBV27 with TRBJ2-7; the D region possibly corresponds to TRBD1 (6 bases align). The TCR was taken from an adult with an advanced solid tumor such as melanoma, head and neck, liver or kidney cancer. This specimen was CD4+ or CD8+ T cells sorted from blood, taken in a trial of the OX40 agonist ivuxolimab. The CDR3 amino acid sequence is: CASSPRTEIDEQYF. The nucleotides read TGTGCCAGCAGTCCCCGGACAGAGATCGACGAGCAGTACTTC.